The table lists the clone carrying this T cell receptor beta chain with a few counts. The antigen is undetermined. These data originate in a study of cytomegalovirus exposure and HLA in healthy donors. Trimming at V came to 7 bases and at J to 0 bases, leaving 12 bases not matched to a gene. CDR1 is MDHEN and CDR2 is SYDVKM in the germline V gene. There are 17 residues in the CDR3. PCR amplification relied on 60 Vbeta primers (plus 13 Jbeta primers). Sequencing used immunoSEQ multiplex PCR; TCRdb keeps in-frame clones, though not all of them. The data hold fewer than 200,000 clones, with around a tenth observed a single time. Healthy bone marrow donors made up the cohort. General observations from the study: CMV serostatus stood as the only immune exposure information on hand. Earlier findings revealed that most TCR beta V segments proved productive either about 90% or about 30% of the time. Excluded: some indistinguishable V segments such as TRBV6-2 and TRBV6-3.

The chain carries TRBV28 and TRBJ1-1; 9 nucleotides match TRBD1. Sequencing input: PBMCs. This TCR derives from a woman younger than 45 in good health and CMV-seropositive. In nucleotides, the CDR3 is TGTGCCAGCACCGACCGGGACAGGGAGTTCGTGAACACTGAAGCTTTCTTT. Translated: CASTDRDREFVNTEAFF.